The 17 T cell receptor beta chains reported below all come from one sample, sequenced in a study of cytomegalovirus exposure and HLA in healthy donors. Sequenced by immunoSEQ multiplex PCR; TCRdb stores in-frame clones only, minus some. The sample carries around 70,000 clones, roughly 94% recorded once. The sample consisted of PBMCs. The source is a woman aged 18-29 years in good health and CMV-seronegative.

The rearrangement joins TRBV25-1 to TRBJ1-4; a possible D gene is TRBD1 (5 bases). CDR1 is MGHDK and CDR2 is SYGVNS in the germline V gene. V was trimmed by 7 bases and J by 8 bases, leaving 20 bases between them. The CDR3 spans 15 residues. The CDR3 loop is CASTHSRQGWEKLFF. DNA for the CDR3: TGTGCCAGCACCCACTCCCGGCAGGGATGGGAAAAACTGTTTTTT.

Written as DNA, the CDR3 is TGTGCCAGCAGCAGAGAACAGGGGGCTGTCTATGGCTACACCTTC. Protein sequence: CASSREQGAVYGYTF. This chain joins TRBV6-4 and TRBJ1-2; 9 nucleotides match TRBD1. Germline CDR1 and CDR2: MRHNA and SNTAGT. The CDR3 runs 15 residues. V was clipped by 6 bases and J by 4 bases; unmatched bases: 9.

V and J are TRBV18 and TRBJ1-3; D perhaps matches TRBD1 (6 bases). Germline CDR1 is KGHSH and CDR2 is LQKENI. The CDR3 length is 16 residues. V lost 10 bases and J 0 bases, leaving 19 bases between the germline ends. This CDR3 is CATTSGGQFSGNTIYF. CDR3 nucleotides: TGTGCCACCACGAGCGGGGGCCAGTTCTCTGGAAACACCATATATTTT.

This chain connects TRBV7-2 to TRBJ2-2; D is uncertain. V gave up 3 bases and J gave up 2 bases, with 7 bases separating them. Germline assignment: CDR1 SGHTA and CDR2 FQGNSA. This CDR3 contains 14 residues. CDR3 DNA sequence: TGTGCCAGCAGCTTCCGGTTCAACACCGGGGAGCTGTTTTTT. Translated, it gives CASSFRFNTGELFF.

In this sample, this clone turned up once. This chain links TRBV5-6 with TRBJ1-1; D is ambiguous. Germline V gene sequence: CDR1 SGHDT, CDR2 YYEEEE. Between the trimmed V and J ends, which lost 2 bases and 4 bases, there was a span of 9 bases. This CDR3 is 13 amino acids long. The CDR3 is CASSFESITEAFF. Here the CDR3 DNA reads TGTGCCAGCAGCTTCGAAAGCATCACTGAAGCTTTCTTT.

This clone has a single count. The chain uses TRBV7-9 and TRBJ1-2; no firm D call. Germline loops: CDR1 SEHNR, CDR2 FQNEAQ (reference sequence). The CDR3 length is 13 residues. Trimming stripped 3 bases from V and 2 bases from J, with 7 bases between. CDR3 amino acids: CASSFTDNYGYTF. The CDR3 nucleotides read TGTGCCAGCAGCTTTACAGACAACTATGGCTACACCTTC.

This clone was observed once. The V gene is TRBV7-3, the J gene TRBJ2-1, with D possibly TRBD2 on 5 matching bases. Germline-derived CDR1 and CDR2 are SGHTA and FQGTGA. Trimming shortened V by 3 bases and J by 7 bases, and 10 bases separated the two germline ends. The CDR3 is 13 amino acids. The CDR3, as DNA: TGTGCCAGCAGCTTTTTCCCGGGGAATGAGCAGTTCTTC. Protein product: CASSFFPGNEQFF. Based on the CDR3 plus reference TRBV7-3 and TRBJ2-1, the full variable domain is GAGVSQTPSNKVTEKGKYVELRCDPISGHTALYWYRQSLGQGPEFLIYFQGTGAADDSGLPNDRFFAVRPEGSVSTLKIQRTERGDSAVYLCASSFFPGNEQFFGPGTRLTVL.

The chain links TRBV5-6 to TRBJ2-1; D perhaps matches TRBD1 (6 bases). V was pared by 1 base and J by 6 bases, with 17 bases between. Germline V gives CDR1 SGHDT, CDR2 YYEEEE. The CDR3 extends over 16 amino acids. CDR3 bases: TGTGCCAGCAGCTTGCTAACAGGGTTGCAGAGCAATGAGCAGTTCTTC. This gives the protein CASSLLTGLQSNEQFF.

The gene calls are TRBV28 and TRBJ2-1, with D uncertain. Germline CDR1 reads MDHEN; CDR2 reads SYDVKM. This CDR3 is 13 amino acids long. Trimming removed 7 bases at V and 0 bases at J, with 7 bases between. The CDR3 region has the DNA TGTGCCAGCAAACGGAGCTCCTACAATGAGCAGTTCTTC. Amino acid sequence: CASKRSSYNEQFF.

The V call is TRBV7-2, the J call TRBJ2-6, with D unresolved. Germline-derived CDR1 and CDR2 are SGHTA and FQGNSA. Trimming stripped 1 base from V and 4 bases from J, with 8 bases between. This CDR3 spans 15 amino acids. The CDR3 loop reads CASSLVLLGANVLTF. Here the CDR3 DNA reads TGTGCCAGCAGCTTAGTCCTTTTAGGGGCCAACGTCCTGACTTTC.

The chain couples TRBV5-1 to TRBJ2-5, with D tentatively TRBD1 (6 bases). Germline V gene data show CDR1 as SGHRS and CDR2 as YFSETQ. Trimming left V 2 bases short and J 4 bases short, with 12 bases between. CDR3 length: 14 residues. The DNA for the CDR3 is TGCGCCAGCAGCTTCCAGGGGTCCGTAGAGACCCAGTACTTC. Its protein is CASSFQGSVETQYF.

The chain links TRBV19 to TRBJ1-1; no definite D call. In germline, CDR1 is LNHDA, CDR2 SQIVND (reference sequence). Trimming took 4 bases from V and 0 from J, leaving 6 bases between them. The CDR3 runs to 13 residues. CDR3 DNA: TGTGCCAGTAGTAAGGGAGTGAACACTGAAGCTTTCTTT. This sequence encodes CASSKGVNTEAFF.

The chain is built from TRBV7-2 and TRBJ2-3, with 9 bases matching TRBD2. J was trimmed by 4 bases and V by 4 bases; bases with no gene match: 12. Germline V gene sequence: CDR1 SGHTA, CDR2 FQGNSA. This CDR3 has 17 amino acids. The CDR3 nucleotides read TGTGCCAGCAGCTCCCGGCCAGCGGGGGGTGTCTCAGATACGCAGTATTTT. Its protein product is CASSSRPAGGVSDTQYF.

This chain uses TRBV5-1 with TRBJ2-1, with D perhaps TRBD2 (5 bases). This CDR3 is built from 13 residues. Germline loops: CDR1 SGHRS, CDR2 YFSETQ. Trimming left V 3 bases short and J 7 bases short, with 11 bases between. The CDR3 DNA reads TGCGCCAGCAGCTCCGGGGTTGGTAATGAGCAGTTCTTC. Its protein is CASSSGVGNEQFF. Together with reference TRBV5-1 and TRBJ2-1, the CDR3 gives the full variable domain: KAGVTQTPRYLIKTRGQQVTLSCSPISGHRSVSWYQQTPGQGLQFLFEYFSETQRNKGNFPGRFSGRQFSNSRSEMNVSTLELGDSALYLCASSSGVGNEQFFGPGTRLTVL.

This clone occurred once. The rearrangement joins TRBV30 to TRBJ1-1; TRBD1 agrees at 10 bases. Germline loops: CDR1 GTSNPN, CDR2 SVGIG (reference sequence). The CDR3 totals 16 residues. V lost 8 bases to trimming and J lost 4 bases; unmatched junction nucleotides: 16. The CDR3 is CAGDVQWDRGLTEAFF. Here the CDR3 DNA reads TGTGCCGGGGATGTCCAATGGGACAGGGGCCTCACTGAAGCTTTCTTT.

The V gene is TRBV6-6, the J gene TRBJ1-1; D unclear. Germline CDR1 is MNHNY and CDR2 is SVGAGI (reference sequence). V was trimmed by 0 bases and J by 4 bases, leaving 9 bases between them. CDR3 length equals 14 residues. The CDR3 region has the DNA TGTGCCAGCAGTTACTCGAGGGAGCGCACTGAAGCTTTCTTT. It encodes CASSYSRERTEAFF.

The gene calls are TRBV9 and TRBJ1-5, with D hard to call. The CDR3 has 11 residues. The V and J ends lost 3 bases and 11 bases respectively, with 9 bases between them. CDR1 and CDR2 (germline): SGDLS, YYNGEE. The CDR3 DNA reads TGTGCCAGCAGCGCCCGGGTAGCCCAGCATTTT. This sequence encodes CASSARVAQHF. Complete variable domain (other parts from reference TRBV9 and TRBJ1-5): DSGVTQTPKHLITATGQRVTLRCSPRSGDLSVYWYQQSLDQGLQFLIQYYNGEERAKGNILERFSAQQFPDLHSELNLSSLELGDSALYFCASSARVAQHFGDGTRLSIL.